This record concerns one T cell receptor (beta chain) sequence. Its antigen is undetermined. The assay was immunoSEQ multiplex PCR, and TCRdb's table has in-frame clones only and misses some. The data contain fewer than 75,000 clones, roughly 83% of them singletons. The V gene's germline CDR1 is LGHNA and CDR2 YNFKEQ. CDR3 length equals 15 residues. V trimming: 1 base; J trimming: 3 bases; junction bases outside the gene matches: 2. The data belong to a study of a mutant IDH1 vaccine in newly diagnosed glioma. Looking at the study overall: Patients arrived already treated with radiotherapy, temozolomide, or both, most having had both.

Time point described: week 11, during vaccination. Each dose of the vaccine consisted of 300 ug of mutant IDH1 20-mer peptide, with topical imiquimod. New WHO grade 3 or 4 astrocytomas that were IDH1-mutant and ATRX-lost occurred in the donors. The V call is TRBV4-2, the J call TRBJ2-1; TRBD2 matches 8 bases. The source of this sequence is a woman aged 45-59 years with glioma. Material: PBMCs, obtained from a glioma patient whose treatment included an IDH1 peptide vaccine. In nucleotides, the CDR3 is TGTGCCAGCAGCCAAGTAACTAGCGGCTACAATGAGCAGTTCTTC. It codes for CASSQVTSGYNEQFF.